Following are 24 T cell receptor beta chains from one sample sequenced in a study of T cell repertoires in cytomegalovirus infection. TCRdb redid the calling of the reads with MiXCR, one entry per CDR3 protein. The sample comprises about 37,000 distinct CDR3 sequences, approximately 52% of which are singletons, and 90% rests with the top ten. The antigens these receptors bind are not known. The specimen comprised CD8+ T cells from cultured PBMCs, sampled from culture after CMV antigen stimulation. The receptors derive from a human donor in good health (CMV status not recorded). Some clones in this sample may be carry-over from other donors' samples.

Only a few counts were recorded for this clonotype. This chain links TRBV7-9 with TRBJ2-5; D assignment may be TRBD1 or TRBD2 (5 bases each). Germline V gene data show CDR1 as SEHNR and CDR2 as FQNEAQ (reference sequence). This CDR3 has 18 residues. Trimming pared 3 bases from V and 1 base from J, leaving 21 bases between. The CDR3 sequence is CASSLAERTRDLQETQYF. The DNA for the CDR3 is TGTGCCAGCAGCTTGGCAGAACGGACTCGGGACCTCCAAGAGACCCAGTACTTC.

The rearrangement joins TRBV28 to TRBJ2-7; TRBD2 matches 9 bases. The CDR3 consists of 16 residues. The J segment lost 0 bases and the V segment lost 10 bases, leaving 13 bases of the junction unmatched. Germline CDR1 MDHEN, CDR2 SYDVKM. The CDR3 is CAILPAGGVDSYEQYF. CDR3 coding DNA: TGTGCCATCCTACCCGCGGGAGGGGTCGACTCCTACGAGCAGTACTTC.

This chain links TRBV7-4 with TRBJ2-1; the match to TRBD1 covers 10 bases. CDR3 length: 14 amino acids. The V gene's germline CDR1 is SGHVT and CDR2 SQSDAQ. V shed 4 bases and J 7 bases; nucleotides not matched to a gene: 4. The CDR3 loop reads CASSSGTGANEQFF. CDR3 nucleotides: TGTGCCAGCAGCTCCGGGACAGGGGCAAATGAGCAGTTCTTC. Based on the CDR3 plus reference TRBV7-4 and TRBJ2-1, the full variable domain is GAGVSQSPRYKVAKRGRDVALRCDSISGHVTLYWYRQTLGQGSEVLTYSQSDAQRDKSGRPSGRFSAERPERSVSTLKIQRTEQGDSAVYLCASSSGTGANEQFFGPGTRLTVL.

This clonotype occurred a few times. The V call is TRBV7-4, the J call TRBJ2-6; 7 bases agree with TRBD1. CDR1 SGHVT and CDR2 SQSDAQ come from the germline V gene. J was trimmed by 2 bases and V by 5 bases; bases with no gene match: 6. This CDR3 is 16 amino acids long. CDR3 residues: CASSTSTGAGANVLTF. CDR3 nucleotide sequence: TGTGCCAGCAGCACCTCAACAGGGGCTGGGGCCAACGTCCTGACTTTC.

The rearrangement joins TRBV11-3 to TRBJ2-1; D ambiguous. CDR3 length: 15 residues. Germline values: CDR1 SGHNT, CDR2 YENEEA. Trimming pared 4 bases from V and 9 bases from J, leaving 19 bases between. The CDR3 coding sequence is TGTGCCAGCAGCTCCGGCTATTCTATCGTTGGTGAGCAGTTCTTC. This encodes CASSSGYSIVGEQFF.

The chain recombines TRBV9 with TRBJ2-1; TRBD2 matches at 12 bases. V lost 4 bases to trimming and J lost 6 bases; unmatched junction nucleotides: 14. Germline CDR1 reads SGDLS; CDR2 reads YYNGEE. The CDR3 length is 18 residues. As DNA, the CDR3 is TGTGCCAGCAGCCCCTTAATTCTAGCGGGAGGGCCCTCCAATGAGCAGTTCTTC. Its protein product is CASSPLILAGGPSNEQFF.

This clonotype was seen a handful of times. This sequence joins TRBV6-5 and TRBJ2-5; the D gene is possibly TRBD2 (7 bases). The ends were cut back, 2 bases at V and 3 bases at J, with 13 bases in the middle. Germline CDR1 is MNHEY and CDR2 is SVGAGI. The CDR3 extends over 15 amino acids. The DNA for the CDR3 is TGTGCCAGCAGTTACCTTGGGGAGGGGGAAGAGACCCAGTACTTC. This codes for CASSYLGEGEETQYF.

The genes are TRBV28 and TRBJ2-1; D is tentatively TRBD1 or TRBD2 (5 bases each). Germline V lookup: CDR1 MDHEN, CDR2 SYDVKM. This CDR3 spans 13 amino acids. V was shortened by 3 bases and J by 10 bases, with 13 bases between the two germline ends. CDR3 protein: CASSFRGRTEQFF. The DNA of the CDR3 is TGTGCCAGCAGTTTCCGGGGCCGTACGGAGCAGTTCTTC.

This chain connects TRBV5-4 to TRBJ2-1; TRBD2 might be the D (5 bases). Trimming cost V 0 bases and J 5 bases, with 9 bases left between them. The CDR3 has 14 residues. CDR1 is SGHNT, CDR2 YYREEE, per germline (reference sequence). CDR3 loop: CASSLGTLDNEQFF. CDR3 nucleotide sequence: TGTGCCAGCAGCTTGGGGACTCTAGACAATGAGCAGTTCTTC.

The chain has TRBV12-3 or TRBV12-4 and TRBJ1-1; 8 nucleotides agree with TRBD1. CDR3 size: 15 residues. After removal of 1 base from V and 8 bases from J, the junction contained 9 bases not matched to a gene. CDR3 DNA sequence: TGTGCCAGCAGTTTAGGTGGGACAGGCGGTCGGGAAGCTTTCTTT. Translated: CASSLGGTGGREAFF.

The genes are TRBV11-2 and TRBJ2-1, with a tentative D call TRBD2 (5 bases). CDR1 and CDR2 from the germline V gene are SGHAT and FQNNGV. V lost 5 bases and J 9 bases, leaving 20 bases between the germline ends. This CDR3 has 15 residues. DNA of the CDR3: TGTGCCAGCAGCGCAAAAGCACTAGTCTCAAGTGAGCAGTTCTTC. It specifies CASSAKALVSSEQFF. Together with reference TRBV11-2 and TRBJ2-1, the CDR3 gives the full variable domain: EAGVAQSPRYKIIEKRQSVAFWCNPISGHATLYWYQQILGQGPKLLIQFQNNGVVDDSQLPKDRFSAERLKGVDSTLKIQPAKLEDSAVYLCASSAKALVSSEQFFGPGTRLTVL.

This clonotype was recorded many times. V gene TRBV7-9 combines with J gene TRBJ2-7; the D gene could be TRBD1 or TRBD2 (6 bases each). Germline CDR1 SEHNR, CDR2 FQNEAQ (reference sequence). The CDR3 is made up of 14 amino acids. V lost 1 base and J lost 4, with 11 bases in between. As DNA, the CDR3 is TGTGCCAGCAGCTTAGACAGGGAGGCTTACGAGCAGTACTTC. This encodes CASSLDREAYEQYF.

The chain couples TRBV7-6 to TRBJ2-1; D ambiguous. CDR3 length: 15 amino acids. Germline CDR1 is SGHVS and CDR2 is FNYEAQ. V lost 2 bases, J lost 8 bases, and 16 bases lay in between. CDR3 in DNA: TGTGCCAGCAGCTTACTCTGGGCAAACGTCGATGAGCAGTTCTTC. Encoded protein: CASSLLWANVDEQFF.

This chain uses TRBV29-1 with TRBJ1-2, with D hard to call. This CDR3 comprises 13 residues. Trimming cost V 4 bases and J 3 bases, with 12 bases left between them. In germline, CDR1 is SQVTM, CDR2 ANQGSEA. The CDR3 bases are TGCAGCGTTGTCTTACCCGGGTACTATGGCTACACCTTC. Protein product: CSVVLPGYYGYTF. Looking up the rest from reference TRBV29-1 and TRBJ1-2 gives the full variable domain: SAVISQKPSRDICQRGTSLTIQCQVDSQVTMMFWYRQQPGQSLTLIATANQGSEATYESGFVIDKFPISRPNLTFSTLTVSNMSPEDSSIYLCSVVLPGYYGYTFGSGTRLTVV.

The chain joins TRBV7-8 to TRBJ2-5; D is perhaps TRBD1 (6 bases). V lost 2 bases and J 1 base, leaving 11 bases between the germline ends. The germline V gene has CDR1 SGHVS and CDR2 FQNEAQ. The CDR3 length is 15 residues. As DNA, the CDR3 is TGTGCCAGCAGCTTACGTCGGACAGTCCAAGAGACCCAGTACTTC. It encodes CASSLRRTVQETQYF.

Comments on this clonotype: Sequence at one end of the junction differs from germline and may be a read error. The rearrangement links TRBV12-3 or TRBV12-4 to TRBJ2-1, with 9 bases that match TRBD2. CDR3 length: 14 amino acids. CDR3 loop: CASSLAGVGREQFF. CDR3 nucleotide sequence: TGTGCCAGCAGCTTAGCGGGAGTAGGTCGGGAGCAGTTCTTC.

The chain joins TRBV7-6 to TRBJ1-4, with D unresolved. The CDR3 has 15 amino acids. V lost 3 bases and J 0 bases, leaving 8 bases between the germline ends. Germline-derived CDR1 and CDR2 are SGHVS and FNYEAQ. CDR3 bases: TGTGCCAGCAGCTTCTTCCCTACAACTAATGAAAAACTGTTTTTT. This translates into CASSFFPTTNEKLFF.

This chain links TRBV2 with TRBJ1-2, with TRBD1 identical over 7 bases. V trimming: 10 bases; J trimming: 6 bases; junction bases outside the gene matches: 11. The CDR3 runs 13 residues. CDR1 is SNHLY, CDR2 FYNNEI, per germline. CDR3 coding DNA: TGTGCCACCGTGATAGGCAGGGGGGATGGCTACACCTTC. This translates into CATVIGRGDGYTF.

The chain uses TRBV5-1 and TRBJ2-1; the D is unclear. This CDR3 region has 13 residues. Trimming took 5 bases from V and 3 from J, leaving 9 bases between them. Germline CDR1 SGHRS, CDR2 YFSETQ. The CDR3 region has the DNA TGCGCCAGCAGTATGTCAGTCTACAATGAGCAGTTCTTC. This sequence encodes CASSMSVYNEQFF.

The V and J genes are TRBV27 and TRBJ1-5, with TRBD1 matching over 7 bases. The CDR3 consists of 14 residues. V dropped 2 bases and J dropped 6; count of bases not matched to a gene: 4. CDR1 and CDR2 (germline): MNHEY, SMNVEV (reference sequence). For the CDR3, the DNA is TGTGCCAGCAGTTTAAGAGGGGGCGGTCAGCCCCAGCATTTT. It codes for CASSLRGGGQPQHF.

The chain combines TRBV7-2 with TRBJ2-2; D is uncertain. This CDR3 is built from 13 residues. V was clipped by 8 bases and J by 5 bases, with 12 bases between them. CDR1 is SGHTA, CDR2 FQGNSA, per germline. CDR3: CASHGAYTGELFF. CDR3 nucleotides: TGTGCCAGCCACGGCGCGTATACCGGGGAGCTGTTTTTT.

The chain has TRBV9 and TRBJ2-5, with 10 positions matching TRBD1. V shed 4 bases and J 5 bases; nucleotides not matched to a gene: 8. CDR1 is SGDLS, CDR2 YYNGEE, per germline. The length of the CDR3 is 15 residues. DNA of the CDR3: TGTGCCAGCAGCCCGCCGGGACAGGGGTGGGAGACCCAGTACTTC. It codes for CASSPPGQGWETQYF. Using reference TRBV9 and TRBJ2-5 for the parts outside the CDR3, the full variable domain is DSGVTQTPKHLITATGQRVTLRCSPRSGDLSVYWYQQSLDQGLQFLIQYYNGEERAKGNILERFSAQQFPDLHSELNLSSLELGDSALYFCASSPPGQGWETQYFGPGTRLLVL.

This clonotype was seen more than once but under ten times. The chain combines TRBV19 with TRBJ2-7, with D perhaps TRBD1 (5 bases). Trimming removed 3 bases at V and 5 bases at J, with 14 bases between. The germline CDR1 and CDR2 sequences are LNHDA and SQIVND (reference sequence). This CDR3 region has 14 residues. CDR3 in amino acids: CASSIQGRSNEQYF. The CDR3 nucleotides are TGTGCCAGTAGTATCCAGGGTCGTTCCAACGAGCAGTACTTC.

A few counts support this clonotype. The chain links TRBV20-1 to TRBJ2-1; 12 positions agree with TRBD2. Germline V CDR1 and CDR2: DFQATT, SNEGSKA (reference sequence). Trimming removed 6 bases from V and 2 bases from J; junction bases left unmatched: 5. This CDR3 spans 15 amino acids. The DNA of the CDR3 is TGCAGTGCAAACGGACTAGCGGGGCCCTACAATGAGCAGTTCTTC. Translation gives CSANGLAGPYNEQFF.